The T cell receptor beta chain under discussion was sequenced for a study of CD8 T cells in ankylosing spondylitis. Regarding the study as a whole: Those disease-linked clones were CD8+; they were also relatively rare in peripheral blood.

As regards this clonotype: The target antigen is unknown.

Germline V CDR1 and CDR2: DFQATT, SNEGSKA (reference sequence). J lost 3 bases, V lost 3 bases, and 11 bases had no gene match. CDR3 size: 17 residues. TCRdb analysed the 5' RACE reads with MiXCR anew, one entry per CDR3 protein. Counted here are 200,000 or so distinct CDR3 sequences, 10% to 15% occurring once; the ten biggest clones make up 8% to 13%. This receptor was identified in a female donor with ankylosing spondylitis or in good health (not recorded which). This chain joins TRBV20-1 and TRBJ2-7, with 13 nucleotides matching TRBD2. Sequencing used blood, either unsorted or a sorted T cell fraction (not recorded which). The CDR3 protein is CSASPGTSGIKYYEQYF. Written as DNA, the CDR3 is TGCAGTGCTAGCCCGGGGACTAGCGGGATAAAGTACTACGAGCAGTACTTC.